One and the same sample provided the 29 T cell receptor beta chains below, sequenced in a study of cytomegalovirus exposure and HLA in healthy donors. Amplification used 60 Vbeta primers and 13 Jbeta primers. The data were produced by immunoSEQ multiplex PCR, yet TCRdb's version contains in-frame clones alone and is incomplete. The sample has more than 95,000 clones. Sequences were obtained from PBMCs. Every receptor here comes from a man aged 40-49 years in good health and CMV-seronegative.

V gene TRBV2 combines with J gene TRBJ2-7, with D possibly TRBD2 on 5 matching bases. The CDR3 is 13 residues long. Looked up from germline, CDR1 is SNHLY and CDR2 is FYNNEI. The V gene lost 7 bases and the J gene lost 3 bases, with 13 bases spanning the gap. The DNA of the CDR3 is TGTGCCAGCACCCCGAGAGAGGGCTACGAGCAGTACTTC. Encoded protein: CASTPREGYEQYF.

This sequence joins TRBV30 and TRBJ1-1, with 9 bases aligning to TRBD1. V shed 7 bases and J 1 base; nucleotides not matched to a gene: 7. CDR1 and CDR2 (germline): GTSNPN, SVGIG (reference sequence). This CDR3 contains 14 residues. CDR3 in amino acids: CASRQGEGNTEAFF. CDR3 in DNA: TGTGCCTCTAGACAGGGGGAAGGGAACACTGAAGCTTTCTTT. The full variable domain, with the rest looked up from reference TRBV30 and TRBJ1-1, is SQTIHQWPATLVQPVGSPLSLECTVEGTSNPNLYWYRQAAGRGLQLLFYSVGIGQISSEVPQNLSASRPQDRQFILSSKKLLLSDSGFYLCASRQGEGNTEAFFGQGTRLTVV.

CDR3 nucleotides: TGTGCCTGGAGTCACACGATTATCAATGAGCAGTTCTTC. It encodes CAWSHTIINEQFF. The chain couples TRBV30 to TRBJ2-1, with D unclear. CDR3 length: 13 residues. Trimming pared 2 bases from V and 6 bases from J, leaving 11 bases between. Per the germline V gene, CDR1 is GTSNPN and CDR2 is SVGIG (reference sequence). Looking up the rest from reference TRBV30 and TRBJ2-1 gives the full variable domain: SQTIHQWPATLVQPVGSPLSLECTVEGTSNPNLYWYRQAAGRGLQLLFYSVGIGQISSEVPQNLSASRPQDRQFILSSKKLLLSDSGFYLCAWSHTIINEQFFGPGTRLTVL.

The chain recombines TRBV27 with TRBJ2-1; 7 bases are a match to TRBD2. The CDR3 is 16 amino acids. The germline V gene encodes CDR1 MNHEY and CDR2 SMNVEV (reference sequence). Trimming removed 8 bases from V and 5 bases from J; junction bases left unmatched: 15. CDR3 coding DNA: TGTGCCAGCTTCTCCTCCTTCGAGCGGGGTGACAATGAGCAGTTCTTC. Encoded protein: CASFSSFERGDNEQFF.

The chain uses TRBV27 and TRBJ2-1, with D possibly matching TRBD1 (5 bases). Trimming removed 2 bases from V and 0 bases from J, with 11 bases in between. CDR3 size: 16 residues. Germline CDR1 reads MNHEY; CDR2 reads SMNVEV (reference sequence). CDR3 amino acids: CASSLQTVVSYNEQFF. In nucleotides, the CDR3 is TGTGCCAGCAGTTTACAGACAGTCGTCTCCTACAATGAGCAGTTCTTC.

This chain uses TRBV4-1 with TRBJ1-3; D perhaps matches TRBD1 (5 bases). The CDR3 extends over 15 amino acids. Trimming removed 2 bases at V and 8 bases at J, with 16 bases between. Germline V gene data show CDR1 as MGHRA and CDR2 as YSYEKL. CDR3 nucleotide sequence: TGCGCCAGCAGCCAACCTGGGACTCCCGGAGACACCATATATTTT. Amino acid sequence: CASSQPGTPGDTIYF.

The V call is TRBV6-1, the J call TRBJ2-5, with a weak D call TRBD2 (6 bases). The V gene lost 4 bases and the J gene lost 8 bases, with 14 bases spanning the gap. The CDR3 consists of 13 residues. The germline CDR1 and CDR2 sequences are MNHNS and SASEGT. The CDR3 sequence is CASSALARETQYF. DNA for the CDR3: TGTGCCAGCAGTGCCCTAGCGCGGGAAACCCAGTACTTC.

This chain connects TRBV19 to TRBJ1-3; weak D call: TRBD1 (5 bases). The CDR3 runs to 15 residues. Germline lookup yields CDR1 LNHDA and CDR2 SQIVND (reference sequence). V was trimmed by 3 bases and J by 0 bases, leaving 9 bases between them. CDR3 coding DNA: TGTGCCAGTAGTATCACAGGAACCTCTGGAAACACCATATATTTT. It codes for CASSITGTSGNTIYF.

Details on this clone: A junction boundary mismatches the germline segment, possibly from a read error. This chain links TRBV7-7 with TRBJ2-1, with a weak D call TRBD1 (5 bases). The germline V gene encodes CDR1 SSHAT and CDR2 FNYEAQ (reference sequence). The length of the CDR3 is 15 residues. Here the CDR3 reads CASSLGRVPYNEQFF. The CDR3, as DNA: TGTGCTAGCAGCTTAGGCAGGGTACCCTACAATGAGCAGTTCTTC.

This rearrangement joins TRBV11-2 to TRBJ1-2; D is possibly TRBD1 (5 bases). The CDR3 totals 13 residues. The V end was cut by 5 bases, the J end by 7 bases, with 14 bases between. Germline assignment: CDR1 SGHAT and CDR2 FQNNGV. CDR3 DNA sequence: TGTGCCAGCAGCCCCCGATCCCAGGGTGGCTACACCTTC. Translating gives CASSPRSQGGYTF.

The rearrangement links TRBV5-1 to TRBJ2-7, with D possibly matching TRBD2 (6 bases). The germline V gene has CDR1 SGHRS and CDR2 YFSETQ. V dropped 4 bases and J dropped 4 bases, with 18 bases sitting between them. This CDR3 region has 15 residues. CDR3 in DNA: TGCGCCAGCAGCCAGGTAATTAGCGGACTTTACGAGCAGTACTTC. As protein: CASSQVISGLYEQYF.

This chain links TRBV7-8 with TRBJ1-5, with TRBD1 matching 11 bases. V lost 5 bases and J lost 3; bases outside the gene matches: 6. From germline, CDR1 is SGHVS and CDR2 FQNEAQ. The CDR3 length is 16 residues. The chain's CDR3 is CASSRTGQGANQPQHF. The CDR3, as DNA: TGTGCCAGCAGCCGAACCGGACAGGGGGCCAATCAGCCCCAGCATTTT.

CDR3 sequence (DNA): TGCGCCAGCAGCACCACAGGGGGCCCGCCCTACGAGCAGTACTTC. Its protein is CASSTTGGPPYEQYF. The chain links TRBV5-1 to TRBJ2-7; 9 bases are shared with TRBD1. The V and J ends lost 4 bases and 2 bases, in that order; junction bases with no gene match: 7. The CDR3 is 15 amino acids. CDR1 is SGHRS, CDR2 YFSETQ, per germline.

The V gene is TRBV9, the J gene TRBJ2-3, with D unresolved. V was trimmed by 0 bases and J by 1 base, leaving 6 bases between them. The CDR3 is made up of 14 amino acids. CDR1 and CDR2 from the germline V gene are SGDLS and YYNGEE. The CDR3 DNA sequence: TGTGCCAGCAGCGTAGTGGCCGGCACAGATACGCAGTATTTT. Protein: CASSVVAGTDTQYF.

The chain carries TRBV27 and TRBJ2-7; the match to TRBD2 covers 10 bases. Unmatched junction bases numbered 15, after V lost 5 bases and J lost 2 bases. Germline values: CDR1 MNHEY, CDR2 SMNVEV (reference sequence). This CDR3 is built from 18 residues. The CDR3 sequence: CASSQGLAARPLTYEQYF. CDR3 sequence (DNA): TGTGCCAGCAGTCAAGGACTAGCGGCACGTCCCCTCACCTACGAGCAGTACTTC.

The CDR3 DNA reads as TGTGCCAGCAGCTTGGTGAAGGGAGCTGAAGCTTTCTTT. Protein: CASSLVKGAEAFF. The chain recombines TRBV5-4 with TRBJ1-1; no definite D call. With 0 bases removed from V and 6 bases from J, the gap between germline ends came to 9 bases. This CDR3 contains 13 residues. CDR1 and CDR2 (germline): SGHNT, YYREEE (reference sequence). The full variable domain, its missing parts supplied by reference TRBV5-4 and TRBJ1-1, is ETGVTQSPTHLIKTRGQQVTLRCSSQSGHNTVSWYQQALGQGPQFIFQYYREEENGRGNFPPRFSGLQFPNYSSELNVNALELDDSALYLCASSLVKGAEAFFGQGTRLTVV.

V gene TRBV4-3 combines with J gene TRBJ2-3, with TRBD2 matching over 7 bases. Germline values: CDR1 LGHNA, CDR2 YSLEER. V gave up 4 bases and J gave up 2 bases; unmatched junction bases: 6. This CDR3 has 15 residues. The CDR3 region has the DNA TGCGCCAGCAGCCCCCAAGCGGGACTCACAGATACGCAGTATTTT. This codes for CASSPQAGLTDTQYF.

The chain uses TRBV10-3 and TRBJ1-1; 7 positions agree with TRBD1. In germline, CDR1 is ENHRY, CDR2 SYGVKD. The trim removed 6 bases at V and 0 bases at J, leaving 7 bases unmatched. The CDR3 contains 15 residues. The CDR3 protein is CAIRPDRSLNTEAFF. The CDR3 nucleotides are TGTGCCATCAGGCCGGACAGGAGTTTGAACACTGAAGCTTTCTTT.

The J gene is TRBJ1-2, the V gene TRBV5-1; no clear D gene. V was trimmed by 1 base and J by 8 bases, leaving 24 bases between them. CDR3 length: 17 residues. Germline values: CDR1 SGHRS, CDR2 YFSETQ. The CDR3: CASSLPREAPEGLGYTF. CDR3 coding DNA: TGCGCCAGCAGCTTGCCAAGGGAGGCTCCTGAGGGTTTGGGCTACACCTTC. The whole variable domain, filled in from reference TRBV5-1 and TRBJ1-2, reads KAGVTQTPRYLIKTRGQQVTLSCSPISGHRSVSWYQQTPGQGLQFLFEYFSETQRNKGNFPGRFSGRQFSNSRSEMNVSTLELGDSALYLCASSLPREAPEGLGYTFGSGTRLTVV.

The chain uses TRBV5-1 and TRBJ2-7; the D is unclear. V dropped 0 bases and J dropped 0 bases, with 4 bases sitting between them. Germline CDR1 reads SGHRS; CDR2 reads YFSETQ. The CDR3 runs to 13 residues. In DNA form, the CDR3 reads TGCGCCAGCAGCTTGGACAACTCCTACGAGCAGTACTTC. As protein: CASSLDNSYEQYF.

CDR3 loop: CASSVEGREEETQYF. Written as DNA, the CDR3 is TGTGCCAGCAGCGTAGAGGGCAGGGAAGAAGAGACCCAGTACTTC. The chain carries TRBV9 and TRBJ2-5, with D perhaps matching TRBD1 (5 bases). Germline lookup yields CDR1 SGDLS and CDR2 YYNGEE. Trimming pared 0 bases from V and 3 bases from J, leaving 12 bases between. The CDR3 covers 15 residues.

V usage is TRBV6-5 and J usage is TRBJ2-5; 7 bases fit TRBD1. CDR1 and CDR2 from the germline V gene are MNHEY and SVGAGI. This CDR3 is built from 14 residues. V gave up 1 base and J gave up 5 bases; unmatched junction bases: 4. The CDR3: CASSYFRGSETQYF. CDR3 nucleotides: TGTGCCAGCAGTTACTTCAGGGGGTCGGAGACCCAGTACTTC.

The chain couples TRBV30 to TRBJ1-1, with unresolved D. The CDR3 length is 14 residues. CDR1 GTSNPN and CDR2 SVGIG come from the germline V gene (reference sequence). Trimming stripped 3 bases from V and 1 base from J, with 12 bases between. The CDR3 DNA sequence: TGTGCCTGGAGCGACACTTACCCGAACACTGAAGCTTTCTTT. Translation gives CAWSDTYPNTEAFF. Full variable domain (remainder filled in from reference TRBV30 and TRBJ1-1): SQTIHQWPATLVQPVGSPLSLECTVEGTSNPNLYWYRQAAGRGLQLLFYSVGIGQISSEVPQNLSASRPQDRQFILSSKKLLLSDSGFYLCAWSDTYPNTEAFFGQGTRLTVV.

The rearrangement links TRBV2 to TRBJ2-3, with 9 nucleotides matching TRBD1. V was pared by 4 bases and J by 2 bases, with 4 bases of the junction left unmatched. Germline CDR1 and CDR2: SNHLY and FYNNEI. This CDR3 comprises 15 residues. This chain's CDR3 is CASSVGQGFTDTQYF. CDR3 sequence (DNA): TGTGCCAGCAGTGTGGGACAGGGCTTCACAGATACGCAGTATTTT. Combining the CDR3 with reference TRBV2 and TRBJ2-3 gives the whole variable domain EPEVTQTPSHQVTQMGQEVILRCVPISNHLYFYWYRQILGQKVEFLVSFYNNEISEKSEIFDDQFSVERPDGSNFTLKIRSTKLEDSAMYFCASSVGQGFTDTQYFGPGTRLTVL.

The chain recombines TRBV5-1 with TRBJ1-3; TRBD1 aligns across 8 bases. The CDR3 has 16 residues. J gave up 3 bases and V 5 bases, and 10 bases lay outside the gene matches. Germline V gene sequence: CDR1 SGHRS, CDR2 YFSETQ. CDR3 sequence reads: CASSSGAGGFGNTIYF. CDR3 DNA sequence: TGCGCCAGCAGTTCGGGAGCAGGGGGCTTTGGAAACACCATATATTTT.

The chain combines TRBV29-1 with TRBJ2-3; D is perhaps TRBD1 (7 bases). Germline CDR1 and CDR2: SQVTM and ANQGSEA. The CDR3 has 13 amino acids. V lost 4 bases, J lost 6 bases, and 14 bases lay in between. The CDR3 region is CSVAPGGWDTQYF. The CDR3 nucleotides read TGCAGCGTTGCTCCAGGGGGGTGGGATACGCAGTATTTT.

The rearrangement uses TRBV7-6 and TRBJ2-3; D gene ambiguous. This CDR3 region has 14 residues. Trimming left V 0 bases short and J 8 bases short, with 12 bases between. Looked up from germline, CDR1 is SGHVS and CDR2 is FNYEAQ. The CDR3 coding sequence is TGTGCCAGCAGCTTAGCACAGTCGACGGCTACGCAGTATTTT. Translating gives CASSLAQSTATQYF.

The chain joins TRBV11-3 to TRBJ2-2; the match to TRBD2 covers 13 bases. This CDR3 contains 18 residues. V gave up 5 bases and J gave up 5 bases; unmatched junction bases: 11. CDR1 and CDR2 (germline): SGHNT, YENEEA. The chain's CDR3 is CASSLIGLAGVYTGELFF. CDR3 DNA: TGTGCCAGCAGCCTAATAGGACTAGCGGGAGTGTATACCGGGGAGCTGTTTTTT.

The V and J genes are TRBV28 and TRBJ1-5; the match to TRBD1 covers 10 bases. This CDR3 comprises 15 residues. V gave up 4 bases and J gave up 4 bases; unmatched junction bases: 4. Germline V gene lookup returns CDR1 MDHEN and CDR2 SYDVKM. The CDR3 protein is CASSSPDRGNQPQHF. In DNA form, the CDR3 reads TGTGCCAGCAGTTCCCCGGACAGGGGGAATCAGCCCCAGCATTTT.